The clone carrying this T cell receptor beta chain was seen just once. Its specificity is not known. This CDR3 is built from 17 residues. Germline V gene lookup returns CDR1 SGHRS and CDR2 YFSETQ. The V and J ends lost 4 bases and 1 base respectively, with 20 bases between them. Template for every sorted-subset replicate PCR totaled approximately 0.2 ug DNA, some 30,000 T cell genomes. Clones were sequenced by immunoSEQ multiplex PCR, and TCRdb holds only the in-frame ones, with some missing. The sample contains approximately 1.4 million clones, 95% to 99% of which appear only once. The data were taken from a study of shared clonotypes between healthy human individuals. Study-wide points: Sharing across a few donors was seen in around 5.1% of naive CD4 clonotypes.

Sequencing used naive CD4+ T cells sorted from blood. Documented subset: CD45RA+ positively selected. The rearrangement uses TRBV5-1 and TRBJ2-5; the D gene is possibly TRBD1 (5 bases). The clonotype comes from a man aged 25-40 years in good health. The CDR3 sequence is CASSRSGIEFGQETQYF. The CDR3 region has the DNA TGCGCCAGCAGCAGGTCAGGGATTGAATTTGGCCAAGAGACCCAGTACTTC.